This entry is about one T cell receptor (beta chain). This sample is part of a study of blood T cell repertoires in COVID-19. Study details: Nucleic acid was either cDNA or gDNA, and it came from T cells, B-cell-depleted T cells, or PBMCs.

Sequenced by immunoSEQ multiplex PCR; TCRdb stores in-frame clones only, minus some. The sample has 60,000 to 85,000 clones, 75% to 85% seen once. The CDR3 covers 14 residues. Germline V gene data show CDR1 as SQVTM and CDR2 as ANQGSEA. V was shortened by 6 bases and J by 6 bases, with 20 bases between the two germline ends. Sequenced: peripheral blood. J is TRBJ2-5 and V is TRBV29-1, with D maybe TRBD2 (7 bases). The TCR was taken from a human donor in a cohort sampled during active COVID-19. The CDR3 loop reads CSVREGGGVKTQYF. CDR3 nucleotides: TGCAGCGTCCGCGAAGGGGGGGGTGTGAAGACCCAGTACTTC.